This note documents a single T cell receptor beta chain sequence. There is no known antigen for this receptor. Base-call qualities are not available, and no considerably larger clone is one nucleotide away. The record originates from a study of T cell responses to AZD1222 COVID-19 vaccine (dated by TCRdb to the early 2020s). Broadly, across the study: A total of 233 trial participants underwent TCR sequencing, of whom about 210 had received two doses of AZD1222 and 26 had received two doses of the MenACWY control vaccine. Trial participants were enrolled by age into subgroups of 18-55, 56-69 and 70-plus years, and approximately 150, 30 and 60 TCR-sequenced participants, respectively, were included in these subgroups.

Taken from cysteine to phenylalanine, the CDR3 has 14 residues. CDR3 DNA is the only sequence kept; it has 42 bases, read in frame from the first base. The germline V gene yields MNHEY for CDR1 and SVGAGI for CDR2. Trimming accounts for 6 bases at V and 5 bases at J, while the number of junction bases matched to no gene is 8. The time point label of this sample denotes: baseline before first vaccination. According to the study, the label for this sample's treatment or condition signals: meningococcal conjugate vaccine given as trial control. Vaccinee samples came from UK trials COV001 and COV002, including a single-blind randomized controlled phase 2/3 trial of AZD1222 (ChAdOx1 nCoV-19) in healthy adults. For TCRbeta chain sequencing, PBMC samples from trial participants were taken at day 0 and at day 28 after the second dose. Broad study findings and their caveats: Participants were mostly white British, with more females than males. The authors suggested clonal diversity may have been underestimated. The vaccine-associated CD4 TCRs covered the entire spike protein, and the dominant responses fell in regions 160-218 and 743-854. Epitopes outside the regions mutated in the B.1.351 and B.1.1.7 variants were reportedly recognized by nearly half of the unique spike-specific TCRs. After two AZD1222 doses, spike-specific TCR breadth and depth were significantly higher than at day 0 and than in MenACWY recipients. Because no day 14 peak-response samples were available, the repertoires could be characterized only after the peak T cell response. In the small 56-69-year group, the increase in depth fell short of significance, most likely because of low power. Conclusions about previously exposed vaccinees were limited because only 5 or 6 AZD1222 recipients were SARS-CoV-2 seropositive at baseline.

The CDR3 regions of human TCRbeta chains were subjected to immunosequencing. The published analysis was carried out like this. TCRs in the repertoires were compared against a reference library of SARS-CoV-2-specific TCRs that had been generated with the MIRA antigen-specificity platform. Breadth meant the fraction of unique TCRs that were SARS-CoV-2-associated, whereas depth meant the fraction of total T cells that were SARS-CoV-2-associated. Each spike-specific TCR was assigned to its reactive spike region and to a CD4 or CD8 class using the MIRA data. Log10-transformed breadth and depth values were compared by one-way ANOVA with Sidak's multiple comparisons tests. This is the immuneACCESS table as TCRdb keeps it, with only in-frame sequences that have V and J called. A part of the clones is gone; compared with another copy, unresolved V genes explain less than half, and the rest is unexplained. V, J and clone size are taken as reported in that table, and D and trimming were inferred from the DNA itself. The sample table lists 130,000 to 150,000 clones, around four fifths of them with a count of one. 4.1% of the sample belongs to the ten largest clones.

The source material was peripheral blood, sampled on day 0 of MenACWY control vaccination. Recombination connected TRBV6-5 to TRBJ2-5; 8 junctional bases match TRBD2. The TCR was taken from an adult in good health. The DNA sequence is given as TGTGCCAGCAGCCTCGGGGGGGCCGATGAGACCCAGTACTTC. Its protein reads: CASSLGGADETQYF.